This T cell receptor beta chain was sequenced for a study of identical twins. This clonotype came up a few times. Antigen specificity is unknown. Study-level points and caveats: Conclusions were drawn cross-sectionally by statistical analysis, without following the same donors. There were fewer insertions in abundant cord blood beta clonotypes, but memory repertoires showed no such pattern. Weaker excess twin sharing was seen among beta out-of-frame sequences.

This CDR3 spans 13 amino acids. Germline CDR1 is SQVTM and CDR2 is ANQGSEA. The V segment lost 7 bases and the J segment 2 bases; nucleotides outside the gene matches: 5. TCRdb re-analysed the 5' RACE reads in MiXCR, keeping a single row per CDR3 protein. The table lists hundreds of thousands of distinct CDR3 sequences, roughly 8% of them singletons, with 0.8% to 1% in the top ten. These sequences were also reported in another study, on yellow fever vaccine responses in identical twins. That report adds: Twins' vaccine T cell response reportedly seemed partly convergent, partly personalized.

The genes are TRBV29-1 and TRBJ2-7; 10 bases align to TRBD2. This receptor was obtained from a woman aged 18-35 years in good health. Sequencing was carried out using PBMCs. The CDR3 DNA follows: TGCAGCGGAACGAGCGGGGGGGCCTACGAGCAGTACTTC. Protein: CSGTSGGAYEQYF.